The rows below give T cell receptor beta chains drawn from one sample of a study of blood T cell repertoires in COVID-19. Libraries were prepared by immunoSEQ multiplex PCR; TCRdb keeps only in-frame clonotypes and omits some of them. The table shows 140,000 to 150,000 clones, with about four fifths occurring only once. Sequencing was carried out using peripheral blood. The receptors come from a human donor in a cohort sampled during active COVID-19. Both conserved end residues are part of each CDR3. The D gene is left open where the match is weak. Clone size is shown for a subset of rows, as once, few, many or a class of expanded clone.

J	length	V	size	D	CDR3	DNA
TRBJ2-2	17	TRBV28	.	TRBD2	CASSLKEGGPGTGELFF	TGTGCCAGCAGTTTAAAAGAGGGAGGGCCGGGAACCGGGGAGCTGTTTTTT
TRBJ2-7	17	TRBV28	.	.	CASRVVGGAGISYEQYF	TGTGCCAGCAGAGTAGTAGGGGGCGCGGGGATCTCCTACGAGCAGTACTTC
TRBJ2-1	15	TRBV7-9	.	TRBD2	CASSPGTSGNNEQFF	TGTGCCAGCAGCCCCGGGACTAGCGGGAACAATGAGCAGTTCTTC
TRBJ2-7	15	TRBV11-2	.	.	CASSFTGGLPYEQYF	TGTGCCAGCAGCTTTACAGGGGGACTACCCTACGAGCAGTACTTC
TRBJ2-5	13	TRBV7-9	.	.	CASRLVPQETQYF	TGTGCCAGCAGACTTGTTCCCCAAGAGACCCAGTACTTC
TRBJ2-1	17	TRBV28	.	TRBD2	CASSFRGGLALHNEQFF	TGTGCCAGCAGTTTCAGGGGGGGACTAGCGCTACACAATGAGCAGTTCTTC
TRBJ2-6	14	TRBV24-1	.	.	CATSRGFGANVLTF	TGTGCCACCAGTAGGGGTTTCGGGGCCAACGTCCTGACTTTC
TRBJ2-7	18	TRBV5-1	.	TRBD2	CASSSRSGTSVRSYEQYF	TGCGCCAGCAGCTCACGGTCCGGGACTAGCGTGAGGAGCTACGAGCAGTACTTC
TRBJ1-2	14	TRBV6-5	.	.	CASSYVRDGEGYTF	TGTGCCAGCAGTTACGTTCGGGATGGGGAGGGCTACACCTTC
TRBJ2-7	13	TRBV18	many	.	CASSPDIYYEQYF	TGTGCCAGCTCTCCTGACATCTACTACGAGCAGTACTTC
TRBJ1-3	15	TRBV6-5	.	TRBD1	CASSLQGFTGNTIYF	TGTGCCAGCAGTCTACAGGGGTTTACTGGAAACACCATATATTTT
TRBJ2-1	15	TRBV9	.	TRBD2	CASSVGGRAGNEQFF	TGTGCCAGCAGCGTAGGCGGGAGGGCCGGGAATGAGCAGTTCTTC
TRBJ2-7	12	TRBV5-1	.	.	CASSLPSVEQYF	TGCGCCAGCAGCTTGCCGTCTGTCGAGCAGTACTTC
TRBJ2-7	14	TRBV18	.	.	CASSPGSRNYEQYF	TGTGCCAGCTCACCAGGGAGCAGAAACTACGAGCAGTACTTC
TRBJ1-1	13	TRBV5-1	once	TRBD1	CASTLQGSTEAFF	TGCGCCAGCACCTTACAGGGGTCCACTGAAGCTTTCTTT
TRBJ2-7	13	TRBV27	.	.	CASRRDGTYEQYF	TGTGCCAGCCGGAGGGACGGAACCTACGAGCAGTACTTC
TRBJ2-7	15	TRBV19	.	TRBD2	CASSIGLSGSGEQYF	TGTGCCAGTAGTATAGGGTTGAGCGGGAGTGGCGAGCAGTACTTC
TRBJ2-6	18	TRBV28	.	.	CASSPPPRGLGGANVLTF	TGTGCCAGCAGCCCCCCGCCTAGAGGGCTTGGTGGGGCCAACGTCCTGACTTTC
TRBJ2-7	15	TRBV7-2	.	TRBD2	CASSSNRAGGREQYF	TGTGCCAGCAGCTCAAACCGAGCGGGAGGGCGCGAGCAGTACTTC
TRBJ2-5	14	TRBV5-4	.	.	CASSSADAGETQYF	TGTGCCAGCAGCTCGGCGGACGCAGGGGAGACCCAGTACTTC
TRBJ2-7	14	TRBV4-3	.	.	CASSQAGGLYEQYF	TGCGCCAGCAGCCAAGCCGGGGGTTTGTACGAGCAGTACTTC
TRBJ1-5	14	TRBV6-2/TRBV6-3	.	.	CASSWGGGNQPQHF	TGTGCCAGCAGTTGGGGAGGGGGCAATCAGCCCCAGCATTTT
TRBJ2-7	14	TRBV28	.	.	CASSSLGGTYEQYF	TGTGCCAGCAGTTCCCTCGGGGGAACCTACGAGCAGTACTTC
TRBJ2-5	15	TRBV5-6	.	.	CASSLVGAGGETQYF	TGTGCCAGCAGCTTGGTGGGGGCAGGCGGGGAGACCCAGTACTTC
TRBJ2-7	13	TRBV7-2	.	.	CASSLAGAYEQYF	TGTGCCAGCAGCCTGGCCGGAGCCTACGAGCAGTACTTC
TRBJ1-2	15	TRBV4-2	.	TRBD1	CASSQRDRVNYGYTF	TGTGCCAGCAGCCAAAGAGACAGGGTAAACTATGGCTACACCTTC
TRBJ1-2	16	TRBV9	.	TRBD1	CASSAGGARQGYGYTF	TGTGCCAGCAGCGCAGGGGGCGCACGTCAGGGCTATGGCTACACCTTC
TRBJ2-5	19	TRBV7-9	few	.	CASSLAPRFGRGRDQTQYF	TGTGCCAGCAGCTTAGCACCTAGATTTGGCAGGGGTAGGGATCAGACCCAGTACTTC
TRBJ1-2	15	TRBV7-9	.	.	CASSPRAAPFYGYTF	TGTGCCAGCAGCCCGAGGGCAGCTCCATTCTATGGCTACACCTTC
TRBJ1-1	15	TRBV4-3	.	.	CASSQETRVNTEAFF	TGCGCCAGCAGCCAAGAAACCAGGGTGAACACTGAAGCTTTCTTT
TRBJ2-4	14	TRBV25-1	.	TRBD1	CASSAPGQGNIQYF	TGTGCCAGCAGTGCTCCGGGACAGGGAAACATTCAGTACTTC
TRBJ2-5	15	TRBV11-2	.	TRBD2	CASIPRSGREETQYF	TGTGCCAGCATCCCTCGGAGCGGGAGGGAGGAGACCCAGTACTTC
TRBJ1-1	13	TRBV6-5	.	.	CASGGSLNTEAFF	TGTGCCAGCGGAGGTTCGTTGAACACTGAAGCTTTCTTT